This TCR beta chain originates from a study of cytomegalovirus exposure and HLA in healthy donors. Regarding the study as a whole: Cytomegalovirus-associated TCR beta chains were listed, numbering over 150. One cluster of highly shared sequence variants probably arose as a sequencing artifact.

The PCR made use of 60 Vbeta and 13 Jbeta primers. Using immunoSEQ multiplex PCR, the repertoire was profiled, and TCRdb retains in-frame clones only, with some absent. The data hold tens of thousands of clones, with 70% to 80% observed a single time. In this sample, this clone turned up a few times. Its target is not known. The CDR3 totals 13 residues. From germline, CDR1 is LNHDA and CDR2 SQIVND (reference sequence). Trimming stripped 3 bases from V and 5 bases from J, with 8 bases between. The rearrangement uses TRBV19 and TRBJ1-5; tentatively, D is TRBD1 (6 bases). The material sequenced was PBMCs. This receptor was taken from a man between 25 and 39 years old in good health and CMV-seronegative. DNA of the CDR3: TGTGCCAGTAGTATGAACAGGGATCAGCCCCAGCATTTT. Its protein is CASSMNRDQPQHF.